This entry is about one TCR beta chain. Its antigen is unidentified. The data were taken from a study of long-term antiretroviral therapy in people with HIV. Study details: When the earliest samples were collected, ART was typically delayed until CD4 counts fell.

Study results and limitations: Relative to transplant donor controls, diversity remained lower despite increasing after ART.

Participants living with HIV all received treatment in the United States. Trimming removed 2 bases at V and 0 bases at J, with 9 bases between. Germline-derived CDR1 and CDR2 are SGHTA and FQGNSA. This CDR3 is built from 15 residues. This was the immunoSEQ v3.0 assay at survey level. The repertoire was sequenced with immunoSEQ multiplex PCR; TCRdb's copy has only in-frame clones and lacks some. The sample contains some 28,000 clones, just under 95% of which appear only once. The material was unsorted PBMCs, obtained 5.3 years after starting antiretroviral therapy. This TCR came from a man in his fifties or sixties with HIV. The chain recombines TRBV7-2 with TRBJ2-3, with D maybe TRBD2 (5 bases). The CDR3 nucleotides read TGTGCCAGCAGCTTAAGGGCGGGTAGCACAGATACGCAGTATTTT. Translated, it gives CASSLRAGSTDTQYF.